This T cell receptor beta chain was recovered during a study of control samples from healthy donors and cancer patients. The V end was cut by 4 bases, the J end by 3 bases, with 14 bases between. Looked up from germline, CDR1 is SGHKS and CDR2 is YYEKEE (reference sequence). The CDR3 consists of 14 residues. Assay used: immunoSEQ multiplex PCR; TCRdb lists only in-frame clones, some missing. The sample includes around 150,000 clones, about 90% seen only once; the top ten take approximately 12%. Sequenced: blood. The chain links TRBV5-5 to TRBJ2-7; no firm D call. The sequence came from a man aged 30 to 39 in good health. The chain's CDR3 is CASSPGLYYYEQYF. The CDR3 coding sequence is TGTGCCAGCAGCCCCGGCCTCTACTACTACGAGCAGTACTTC.